Listed here are 13 T cell receptor beta chains from one sample, sequenced in a study of CD8+ T cells in alopecia areata. Stated treatment: oral pan-JAK inhibitor, 5-10 mg twice daily. TCR sequencing used cDNA made by reverse transcription of extracted RNA. Clones were read by immunoSEQ multiplex PCR, and TCRdb kept only the in-frame ones, dropping some. The sample lists approximately 300,000 clones, nearly 60% occurring once. Sequencing used CD4+ T cells sorted from blood, obtained at week 24, from a patient treated with tofacitinib. The receptor source for this set is a human donor with alopecia areata.

The chain joins TRBV9 to TRBJ2-1, with D uncertain. Trimming cost V 0 bases and J 9 bases, with 13 bases left between them. Germline-derived CDR1 and CDR2 are SGDLS and YYNGEE. The CDR3 has 14 residues. CDR3 region: CASSVEAHPGEQFF. In DNA, the CDR3 is TGTGCCAGCAGCGTAGAGGCCCACCCAGGTGAGCAGTTCTTC.

V gene TRBV30 combines with J gene TRBJ1-6; 8 bases are shared with TRBD1. CDR3 length equals 14 residues. After removal of 3 bases from V and 7 bases from J, the junction contained 5 bases not matched to a gene. Germline CDR1 and CDR2: GTSNPN and SVGIG (reference sequence). The CDR3 region has the DNA TGTGCCTGGAGCATGGGACAGGAAAATTCACCCCTCCACTTT. Translation: CAWSMGQENSPLHF.

The chain joins TRBV6-5 to TRBJ2-1; D is tentatively TRBD1 or TRBD2 (6 bases each). V was shortened by 8 bases and J by 5 bases, with 19 bases between the two germline ends. Looked up from germline, CDR1 is MNHEY and CDR2 is SVGAGI. This CDR3 spans 15 amino acids. CDR3 nucleotide sequence: TGTGCCAGCCAGGGCCCGGGGGCGAAGGACAATGAGCAGTTCTTC. Its protein product is CASQGPGAKDNEQFF.

This rearrangement joins TRBV5-1 to TRBJ2-5, with D possibly being TRBD1 (6 bases). Germline V gene lookup returns CDR1 SGHRS and CDR2 YFSETQ. This CDR3 contains 14 residues. V was clipped by 4 bases and J by 4 bases, with 14 bases between them. The CDR3 sequence: CASSLPQGPETQYF. CDR3 DNA sequence: TGCGCCAGCAGCCTACCACAGGGCCCAGAGACCCAGTACTTC.

This clone has just a few counts. The rearrangement uses TRBV4-1 and TRBJ2-5, with TRBD1 as a possible D gene (6 bases). The CDR3 contains 16 residues. V lost 2 bases to trimming and J lost 4 bases, with 17 bases between them. Germline-derived CDR1 and CDR2 are MGHRA and YSYEKL. CDR3 protein: CASSQPQTGLRETQYF. DNA of the CDR3: TGCGCCAGCAGCCAACCCCAAACAGGGTTACGAGAGACCCAGTACTTC.

The V and J genes are TRBV4-1 and TRBJ1-6; TRBD1 is a possible D gene (6 bases). The CDR3 consists of 15 residues. Germline V lookup: CDR1 MGHRA, CDR2 YSYEKL. Trimming pared 3 bases from V and 14 bases from J, leaving 20 bases between. CDR3 residues: CASSHIGTPYVSLHF. In DNA, the CDR3 is TGCGCCAGCAGCCATATCGGGACACCCTACGTATCCCTCCACTTT.

This chain links TRBV6-6 with TRBJ1-5; D possibly corresponds to TRBD1 (5 bases). Trimming took off 2 bases at V and 7 bases at J, with 9 bases between the two ends. Germline CDR1 is MNHNY and CDR2 is SVGAGI (reference sequence). The CDR3 consists of 13 residues. The chain's CDR3 is CASSYGGGQPQHF. CDR3 nucleotides: TGTGCCAGCAGTTACGGGGGTGGCCAGCCCCAGCATTTT.

The chain links TRBV14 to TRBJ2-7; D gene ambiguous. This CDR3 region has 14 residues. V was pared by 1 base and J by 5 bases, with 12 bases between. The V gene's germline CDR1 is SGHDN and CDR2 FVKESK. CDR3 DNA sequence: TGTGCCAGCAGCCAAGTGGCCTTCTCTAACGAGCAGTACTTC. This translates into CASSQVAFSNEQYF.

The chain carries TRBV25-1 and TRBJ1-2; 9 nucleotides line up with TRBD1. V gave up 2 bases and J gave up 7 bases; unmatched junction bases: 8. The germline CDR1 and CDR2 sequences are MGHDK and SYGVNS. There are 15 residues in the CDR3. The CDR3 protein is CASSEAPDRGSGYTF. The DNA for the CDR3 is TGTGCCAGCAGTGAAGCCCCGGACAGGGGCTCTGGCTACACCTTC.

The chain combines TRBV5-6 with TRBJ2-5; D might be TRBD1 or TRBD2, each matching 6 bases. Germline CDR1 reads SGHDT; CDR2 reads YYEEEE. Trimming cost V 1 base and J 6 bases, with 10 bases left between them. The CDR3 spans 13 residues. CDR3 in DNA: TGTGCCAGCAGCTTGTACGGGGGCCAGACCCAGTACTTC. Amino acid sequence: CASSLYGGQTQYF.

This clone was counted between two and nine times. The chain is built from TRBV10-3 and TRBJ1-1; possible D gene TRBD1, 5 bases. The CDR3 consists of 13 residues. Germline lookup yields CDR1 ENHRY and CDR2 SYGVKD. Trimming removed 10 bases from V and 6 bases from J, with 18 bases in between. CDR3 in amino acids: CATTGGQGSEAFF. In nucleotides, the CDR3 is TGTGCCACCACCGGTGGGCAGGGCTCTGAAGCTTTCTTT.

This clone was detected once. The V call is TRBV5-1, the J call TRBJ2-1; D uncertain. V was pared by 0 bases and J by 4 bases, with 11 bases between. Germline V gene sequence: CDR1 SGHRS, CDR2 YFSETQ. The CDR3 contains 15 residues. This CDR3 reads CASSLDGTGYNEQFF. CDR3 coding DNA: TGCGCCAGCAGCTTGGACGGAACGGGTTACAATGAGCAGTTCTTC. The full variable domain, with the rest looked up from reference TRBV5-1 and TRBJ2-1, is KAGVTQTPRYLIKTRGQQVTLSCSPISGHRSVSWYQQTPGQGLQFLFEYFSETQRNKGNFPGRFSGRQFSNSRSEMNVSTLELGDSALYLCASSLDGTGYNEQFFGPGTRLTVL.

The chain couples TRBV29-1 to TRBJ2-2; 7 nucleotides line up with TRBD1. Germline CDR1 reads SQVTM; CDR2 reads ANQGSEA. The CDR3 runs 14 residues. The trim removed 7 bases at V and 0 bases at J, leaving 5 bases unmatched. The CDR3, as DNA: TGCAGCGCCGGACAGGCGACGAACACCGGGGAGCTGTTTTTT. Its protein is CSAGQATNTGELFF.